The rows below give T cell receptor beta chains drawn from one sample of a study of blood T cell repertoires in COVID-19. The assay was immunoSEQ multiplex PCR, and TCRdb's table has in-frame clones only and misses some. The table lists hundreds of thousands of clones, around nine tenths of them singletons, with about 1.5% in the top ten. Sequencing was performed on PBMCs or T cells enriched from blood (not recorded which). These TCRs come from a woman between 45 and 65 years old who had recovered from COVID-19. Both conserved end residues are part of each CDR3. Each record gives: V gene, J gene, CDR3 protein.

>TRBV4-2|TRBJ2-3
CASSATSGGTDTQYF
>TRBV30|TRBJ2-7
CAWSAPRTSGRNEQYF
>TRBV5-4|TRBJ2-1
CASSPLMGGGKTYNEQFF
>TRBV6-5|TRBJ1-1
CASSRQGLNTEAFF
>TRBV18|TRBJ1-1
CASSPSDPSTEAFF
>TRBV2|TRBJ1-5
CASSLIGVNQPQHF
>TRBV7-8|TRBJ2-7
CASSPRDSAYEQYF
>TRBV7-9|TRBJ2-7
CASSLGAGGGPSTYEQYF
>TRBV2|TRBJ1-2
CASSADRSKNGYTF
>TRBV10-3|TRBJ1-2
CAITTLTGDGYTF
>TRBV4-1|TRBJ1-5
CASSQEGRQPQHF
>TRBV30|TRBJ1-5
CAWSVTSYSNQPQHF
>TRBV28|TRBJ1-1
CASKVEAEAFF
>TRBV7-3|TRBJ2-1
CASSLTRTTEQFF
>TRBV11-2|TRBJ2-2
CASSSISTGARSGELFF
>TRBV30|TRBJ1-1
CAWKDSLRSPEAFF
>TRBV6-5|TRBJ1-5
CASSLRAGNQPQHF
>TRBV24-1|TRBJ2-1
CATSPGTGDYNEQFF
>TRBV5-8|TRBJ2-1
CASSGEREGNNEQFF
>TRBV5-1|TRBJ2-2
CASTGLAGNNAGELFF
>TRBV7-2|TRBJ1-5
CASSFQTGDNQPQHF
>TRBV2|TRBJ1-5
CASSVQVNSNQPQHF
>TRBV4-1|TRBJ1-1
CASSQDPGGTTEAFF
>TRBV5-1|TRBJ2-3
CASSLASLAGGDTDTQYF
>TRBV11-3|TRBJ2-2
CASSFGAGNTGELFF
>TRBV24-1|TRBJ2-2
CATSVWETGELFF
>TRBV6-2/TRBV6-3|TRBJ1-1
CASSYNFAEAFF
>TRBV28|TRBJ1-6
CASSPQPLTEPHYNSPLHF
>TRBV28|TRBJ2-5
CASSPPGREETQYF
>TRBV28|TRBJ1-1
CASHGRVGDTEAFF
>TRBV6-6|TRBJ1-2
CASSYSDTNYGYTF
>TRBV24-1|TRBJ2-7
CATSDLRVGGHEQYF
>TRBV18|TRBJ1-3
CASSLQQGASSGNTIYF
>TRBV18|TRBJ1-4
CASSPEQGQNEKLFF
>TRBV5-1|TRBJ2-5
CASSSSPGQSAGTQYF
>TRBV7-7|TRBJ2-7
CASSPRPGLAPNEQYF
>TRBV18|TRBJ1-3
CASSPAAGNTIYF
>TRBV5-1|TRBJ2-2
CASSFIAGATGELFF
>TRBV2|TRBJ2-3
CASSVNSGRTDTQYF
>TRBV28|TRBJ1-2
CASSSGTANYGYTF
>TRBV27|TRBJ2-1
CASAFVPSSYNEQFF
>TRBV7-8|TRBJ1-3
CASSPNTGGAGNTIYF
>TRBV7-9|TRBJ2-6
CASSLWGGSGANVLTF
>TRBV7-6|TRBJ2-7
CASSSSRGDEQYF
>TRBV2|TRBJ1-5
CASSESNLGQGAYF
>TRBV5-1|TRBJ1-5
CASSPGAGNQPQHF
>TRBV6-5|TRBJ2-7
CASQNGGLYAYEQYF
>TRBV10-2|TRBJ2-7
CASSGLAGGYEQYF
>TRBV28|TRBJ2-2
CASSPGSSGRGRPGELFF
>TRBV15|TRBJ2-7
CATSRDRDSRAYEQYF
>TRBV4-2|TRBJ2-1
CASSQHIRTSGSLEQFF
>TRBV19|TRBJ1-1
CASIQSPSSNTEAFF
>TRBV27|TRBJ2-7
CASSLSSGTGISEQYF